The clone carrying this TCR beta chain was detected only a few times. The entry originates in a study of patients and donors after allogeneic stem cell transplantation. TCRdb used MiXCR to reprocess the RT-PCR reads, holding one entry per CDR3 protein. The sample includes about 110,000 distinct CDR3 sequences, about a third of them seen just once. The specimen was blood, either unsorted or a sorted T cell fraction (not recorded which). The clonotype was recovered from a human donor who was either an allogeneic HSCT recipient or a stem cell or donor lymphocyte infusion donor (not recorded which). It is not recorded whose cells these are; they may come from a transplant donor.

The DNA of the CDR3 is TGTGCCAGCACGGGGGGCCCAATGGGAGAAGGCCCAGATACGCAGTATTTT. Translation: CASTGGPMGEGPDTQYF. This chain connects TRBV12-3 or TRBV12-4 to TRBJ2-3, with a weak D call TRBD2 (7 bases). This CDR3 has 17 residues. V lost 7 bases to trimming and J lost 4 bases, with 24 bases between them.